Given below is one TCR beta chain in context. Its antigen is not known. Some clones are missing from TCRdb's copy, which holds only in-frame ones; the method was immunoSEQ multiplex PCR. In the table there are some 50,000 clones, about four fifths of which are singletons. The data belong to a study of T cell clonotyping in hematopoietic cell transplantation. Study-level background: Recipients' pretransplant samples followed cytoreduction.

Time point denoted: recipient sample about 28 days before transplant, after cytoreduction. Study-level findings and limits: Few recipient clonotypes overlapped donors; over 95% were de novo at given depth. No sorting was done, leaving CD4 and CD8 contributions mixed. Pathologically expanded recipient clonotypes increased progressively from day 30 to day 180 as diversity fell.

The TCR comes from a man aged 55 to 70 with myelodysplastic syndrome. Some clones in this sample may be carry-over from other donors' samples. This specimen consisted of peripheral blood mononuclear cells, obtained before stem cell transplant.

This CDR3 reads CASSSGYTQYF. CDR3 nucleotide sequence: TGTGCCAGCAGTTCGGGATATACGCAGTATTTT. This sequence joins TRBV6-5 and TRBJ2-3, with D possibly TRBD2 on 5 matching bases. This CDR3 is 11 amino acids long. The germline V gene has CDR1 MNHEY and CDR2 SVGAGI. Trimming shortened V by 4 bases and J by 7 bases, and 6 bases separated the two germline ends.